The 5 T cell receptor beta chains listed next were all sequenced from one sample in a study of shared clonotypes between healthy human individuals. TCRdb's table, derived via immunoSEQ multiplex PCR, lists solely in-frame clones and lacks some. The profile shows approximately 1,500,000 clones, approximately 98% of them singletons. The sequenced sample consisted of naive CD4+ T cells sorted from blood. The subset was: CD45RA+ positively selected. These receptors came from a man younger than 45 in good health.

The chain joins TRBV6-6 to TRBJ2-5; D gene unclear. The CDR3 runs to 13 residues. Germline values: CDR1 MNHNY, CDR2 SVGAGI (reference sequence). Trimming removed 8 bases from V and 1 base from J, with 11 bases in between. CDR3 in DNA: TGTGCCAGCGGAGAATGGGTCCAAGAGACCCAGTACTTC. Its protein product is CASGEWVQETQYF.

A remark on this clone: This specimen includes other DNA sequences encoding the same CDR3. The V call is TRBV5-1, the J call TRBJ2-5; D is possibly TRBD1 (6 bases). The CDR3 is made up of 14 amino acids. Trimming took off 2 bases at V and 3 bases at J, with 11 bases between the two ends. Germline CDR1 SGHRS, CDR2 YFSETQ. The CDR3 DNA sequence: TGCGCCAGCAGCTTCCGGGACACGAAAGAGACCCAGTACTTC. This sequence encodes CASSFRDTKETQYF.

The J gene is TRBJ2-1, the V gene TRBV5-5; tentative D call: TRBD2 (5 bases). V was shortened by 0 bases and J by 0 bases, with 7 bases between the two germline ends. CDR1 is SGHKS and CDR2 is YYEKEE in the germline V gene (reference sequence). The CDR3 consists of 15 residues. The CDR3 sequence is CASSLATSSYNEQFF. The CDR3 nucleotides are TGTGCCAGCAGCTTGGCCACTAGCTCCTACAATGAGCAGTTCTTC.

This chain uses TRBV9 with TRBJ2-3; D possibly uses TRBD1 or TRBD2 (5 bases each). Germline V gene lookup returns CDR1 SGDLS and CDR2 YYNGEE. Trimming cost V 2 bases and J 7 bases, with 17 bases left between them. This CDR3 is 15 amino acids long. DNA for the CDR3: TGTGCCAGCAGCGTGGGGACCCTCCCGACGAATACGCAGTATTTT. Translated: CASSVGTLPTNTQYF.

The sample holds a few counts of this clone. The rearrangement joins TRBV18 to TRBJ2-3; TRBD1 might be the D (5 bases). CDR1 is KGHSH and CDR2 is LQKENI in the germline V gene. This CDR3 has 14 residues. The V end lost 6 bases, the J end lost 4 bases, and 14 bases lay between the germline ends. The CDR3 DNA follows: TGTGCCAGCTCCCCGGGCAGGGCGCCAGATACGCAGTATTTT. This sequence encodes CASSPGRAPDTQYF. The full variable domain, in which reference TRBV18 and TRBJ2-3 provide the parts outside the CDR3, is NAGVMQNPRHLVRRRGQEARLRCSPMKGHSHVYWYRQLPEEGLKFMVYLQKENIIDESGMPKERFSAEFPKEGPSILRIQQVVRGDSAAYFCASSPGRAPDTQYFGPGTRLTVL.